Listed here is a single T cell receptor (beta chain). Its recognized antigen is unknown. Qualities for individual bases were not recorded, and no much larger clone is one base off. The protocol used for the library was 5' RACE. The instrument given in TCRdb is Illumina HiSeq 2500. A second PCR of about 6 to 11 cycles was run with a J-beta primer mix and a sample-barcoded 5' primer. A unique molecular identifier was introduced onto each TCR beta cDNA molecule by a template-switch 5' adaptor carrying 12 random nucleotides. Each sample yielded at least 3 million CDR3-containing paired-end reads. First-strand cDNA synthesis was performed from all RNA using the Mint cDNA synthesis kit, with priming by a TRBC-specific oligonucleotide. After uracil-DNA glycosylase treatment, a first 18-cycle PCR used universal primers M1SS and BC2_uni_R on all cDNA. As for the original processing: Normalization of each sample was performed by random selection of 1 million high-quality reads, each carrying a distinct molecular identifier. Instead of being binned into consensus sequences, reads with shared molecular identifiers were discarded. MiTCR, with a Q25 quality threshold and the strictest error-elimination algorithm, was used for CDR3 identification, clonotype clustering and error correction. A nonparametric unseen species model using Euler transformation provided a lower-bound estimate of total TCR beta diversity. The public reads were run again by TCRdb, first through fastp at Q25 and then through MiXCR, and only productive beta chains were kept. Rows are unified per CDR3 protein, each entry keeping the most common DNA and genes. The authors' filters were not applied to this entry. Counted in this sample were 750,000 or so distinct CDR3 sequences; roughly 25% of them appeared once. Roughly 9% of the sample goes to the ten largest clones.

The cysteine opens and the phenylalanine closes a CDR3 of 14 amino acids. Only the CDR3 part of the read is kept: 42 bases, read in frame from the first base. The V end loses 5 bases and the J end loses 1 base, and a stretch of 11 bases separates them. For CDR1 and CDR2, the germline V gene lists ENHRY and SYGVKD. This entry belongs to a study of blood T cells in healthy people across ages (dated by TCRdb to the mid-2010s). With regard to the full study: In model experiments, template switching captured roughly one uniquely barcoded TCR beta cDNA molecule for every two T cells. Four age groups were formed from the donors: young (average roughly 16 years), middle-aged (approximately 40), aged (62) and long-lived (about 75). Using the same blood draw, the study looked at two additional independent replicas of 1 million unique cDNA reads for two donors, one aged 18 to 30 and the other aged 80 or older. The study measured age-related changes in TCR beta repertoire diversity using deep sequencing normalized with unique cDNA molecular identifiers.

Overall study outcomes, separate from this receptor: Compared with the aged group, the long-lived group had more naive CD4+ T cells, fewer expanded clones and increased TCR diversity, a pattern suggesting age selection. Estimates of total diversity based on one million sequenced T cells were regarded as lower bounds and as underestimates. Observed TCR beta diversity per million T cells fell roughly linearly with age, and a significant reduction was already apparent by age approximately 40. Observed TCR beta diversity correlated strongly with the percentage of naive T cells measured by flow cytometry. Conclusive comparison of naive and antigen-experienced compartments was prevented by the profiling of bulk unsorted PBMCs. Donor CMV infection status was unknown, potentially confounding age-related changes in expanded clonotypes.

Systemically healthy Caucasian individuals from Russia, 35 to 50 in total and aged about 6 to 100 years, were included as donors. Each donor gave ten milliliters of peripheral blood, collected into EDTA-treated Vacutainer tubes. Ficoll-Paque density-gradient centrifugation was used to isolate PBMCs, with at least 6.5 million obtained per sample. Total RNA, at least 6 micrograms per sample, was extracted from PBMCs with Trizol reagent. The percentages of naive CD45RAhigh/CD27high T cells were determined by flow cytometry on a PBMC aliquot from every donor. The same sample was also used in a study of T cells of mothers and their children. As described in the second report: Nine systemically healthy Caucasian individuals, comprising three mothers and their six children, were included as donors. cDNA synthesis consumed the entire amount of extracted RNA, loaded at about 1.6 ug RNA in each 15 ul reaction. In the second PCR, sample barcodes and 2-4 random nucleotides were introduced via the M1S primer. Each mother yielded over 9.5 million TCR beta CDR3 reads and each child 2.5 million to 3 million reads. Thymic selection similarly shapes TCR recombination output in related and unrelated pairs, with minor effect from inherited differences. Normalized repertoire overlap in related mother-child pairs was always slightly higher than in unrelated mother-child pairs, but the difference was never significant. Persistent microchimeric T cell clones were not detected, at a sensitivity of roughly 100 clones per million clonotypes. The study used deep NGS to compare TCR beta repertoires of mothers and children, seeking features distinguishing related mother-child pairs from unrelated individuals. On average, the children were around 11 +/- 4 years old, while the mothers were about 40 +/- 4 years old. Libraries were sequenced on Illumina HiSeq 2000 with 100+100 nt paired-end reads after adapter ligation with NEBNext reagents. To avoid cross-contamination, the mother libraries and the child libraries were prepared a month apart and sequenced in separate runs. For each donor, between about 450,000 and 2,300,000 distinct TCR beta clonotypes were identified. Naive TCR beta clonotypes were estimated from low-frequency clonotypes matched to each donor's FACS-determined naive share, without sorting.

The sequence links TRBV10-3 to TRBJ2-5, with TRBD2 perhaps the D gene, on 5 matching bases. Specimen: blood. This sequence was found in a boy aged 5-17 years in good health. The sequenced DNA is TGTGCCATCAGTCTTGGACTCACCCAAGAGACCCAGTACTTC. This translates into CAISLGLTQETQYF.